The T cell receptor beta chain under discussion was sequenced for a study of T cell responses to AZD1222 COVID-19 vaccine listed by TCRdb under 2021. With respect to the entire study: AZD1222 recipients whose second dose came at about 4 weeks and those whose second dose came at about 12 weeks were combined into one group, since spike-specific TCR depth and breadth did not differ between the two schedules. TCR sequencing was performed for roughly 240 trial participants, of whom around 200 were given two doses of AZD1222 and around 25 were given two doses of MenACWY control vaccine. Trial participants were enrolled by age into subgroups of 18-55, 56-69 and 70-plus years, and around 150, 28 and 57 TCR-sequenced participants, respectively, were included in these subgroups.

Spanning cysteine to phenylalanine, the CDR3 consists of 16 amino acids. Only the CDR3 portion is preserved as DNA: 48 bases, with reading frame beginning at the first base. Sequences LNHDA (CDR1) and SQIVND (CDR2) are obtained from the germline V gene (reference sequence). V is cut by 0 bases and J by 3 bases, and the space between the germline ends is 12 bases. The CDR3 regions of human TCRbeta chains were analyzed by immunosequencing. Processing in the source paper ran as follows. Repertoire TCRs were checked for matches against a reference library of SARS-CoV-2-specific TCRs that had been generated using the MIRA antigen-specificity platform. Breadth meant the fraction of unique TCRs that were SARS-CoV-2-associated, whereas depth meant the fraction of total T cells that were SARS-CoV-2-associated. Using the MIRA data, each spike-specific TCR was assigned both to the spike region to which the TCR was reactive and to a CD4 or CD8 class. Log10-transformed breadth and depth values were compared by one-way ANOVA with Sidak's multiple comparisons tests. The clones in this table, taken by TCRdb from immuneACCESS, are in-frame only. Not every clone is retained; where verified, under half of the shortfall comes from an unresolved V gene, and the cause of the rest is unknown. That table furnishes V, J and clone size, whereas the DNA furnished D and trimming. The sample contains tens of thousands of clones, 80% to 90% of them found a single time. The leading ten clones occupy about 20% of the sample.

Results the study describes overall, beyond this receptor: The whole spike protein was spanned by vaccine-associated CD4 TCRs, and dominant responses were seen in regions 160-218 and 743-854. Spike-specific TCR breadth and depth rose significantly after two AZD1222 doses compared with day 0 and with MenACWY recipients. Epitopes outside the regions mutated in the B.1.351 and B.1.1.7 variants were reportedly recognized by nearly half of the unique spike-specific TCRs. Participants were mostly white British and included more females than males, and it was suggested by the authors that clonal diversity may have been underestimated. Only five to seven AZD1222 recipients were SARS-CoV-2 seropositive at baseline, limiting conclusions about previously exposed vaccinees. Because no samples from the day 14 peak response were available, repertoires could be characterized only after the peak T cell response. The 56-69-year group was small, and its depth increase did not reach significance, likely because of low power.

In light of the paper, this sample's time point label describes: baseline before first vaccination. Vaccinee samples came from UK trials COV001 and COV002, including a single-blind randomized controlled phase 2/3 trial of AZD1222 (ChAdOx1 nCoV-19) in healthy adults. For TCRbeta chain sequencing, PBMC samples were collected from trial participants at day 0 and at day 28 after the second dose. On this clone: Its antigen is unknown. It has no much larger one-base neighbor in the sample; base qualities were not kept.

The chain was built from TRBV19 and TRBJ1-5; no D gene is confidently identified. The source of this sequence is an adult in good health. Material: peripheral blood, obtained on day 0 of AZD1222 vaccination. The bases read TGTGCCAGTAGTATAGAGCTAGGACCATCCAATCAGCCCCAGCATTTT. It translates to CASSIELGPSNQPQHF.